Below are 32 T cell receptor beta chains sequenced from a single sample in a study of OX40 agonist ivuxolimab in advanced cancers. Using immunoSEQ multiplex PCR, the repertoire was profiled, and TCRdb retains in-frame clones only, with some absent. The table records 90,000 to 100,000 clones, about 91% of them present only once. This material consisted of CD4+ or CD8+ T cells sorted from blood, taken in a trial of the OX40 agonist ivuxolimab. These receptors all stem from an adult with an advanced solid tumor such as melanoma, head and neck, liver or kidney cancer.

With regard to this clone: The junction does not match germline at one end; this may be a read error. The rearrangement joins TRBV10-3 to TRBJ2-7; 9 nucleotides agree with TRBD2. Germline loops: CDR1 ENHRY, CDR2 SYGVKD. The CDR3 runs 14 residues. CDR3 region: CAIGEIAGAYEQYF. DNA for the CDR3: TGTGCCATCGGTGAAATAGCGGGAGCTTACGAGCAGTACTTC.

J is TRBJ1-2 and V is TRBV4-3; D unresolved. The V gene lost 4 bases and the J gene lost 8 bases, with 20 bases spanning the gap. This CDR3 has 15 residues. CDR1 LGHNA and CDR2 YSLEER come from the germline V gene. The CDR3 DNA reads TGCGCCAGCAGCCCGCCAGGCCAAGGCCTCTGGGGCTACACCTTC. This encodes CASSPPGQGLWGYTF.

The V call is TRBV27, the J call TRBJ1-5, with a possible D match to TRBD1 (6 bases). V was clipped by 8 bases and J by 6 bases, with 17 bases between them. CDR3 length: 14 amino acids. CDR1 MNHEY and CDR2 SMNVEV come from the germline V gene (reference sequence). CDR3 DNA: TGTGCCAGCGGAACACAGGGAGGGGGTCAGCCCCAGCATTTT. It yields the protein CASGTQGGGQPQHF.

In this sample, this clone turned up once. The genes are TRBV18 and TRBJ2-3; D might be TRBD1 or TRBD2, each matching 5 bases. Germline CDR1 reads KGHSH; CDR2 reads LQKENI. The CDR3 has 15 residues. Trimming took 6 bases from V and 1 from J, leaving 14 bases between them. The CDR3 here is CASSPGGRRTDTQYF. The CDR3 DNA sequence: TGTGCCAGCTCCCCTGGGGGTCGGCGCACAGATACGCAGTATTTT. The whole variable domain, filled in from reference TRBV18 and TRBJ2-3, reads NAGVMQNPRHLVRRRGQEARLRCSPMKGHSHVYWYRQLPEEGLKFMVYLQKENIIDESGMPKERFSAEFPKEGPSILRIQQVVRGDSAAYFCASSPGGRRTDTQYFGPGTRLTVL.

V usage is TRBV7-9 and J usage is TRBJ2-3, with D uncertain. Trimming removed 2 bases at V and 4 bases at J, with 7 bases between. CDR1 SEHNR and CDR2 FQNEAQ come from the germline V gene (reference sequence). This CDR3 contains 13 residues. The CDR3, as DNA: TGTGCCAGCAGCTTACTCGGCCCAGATACGCAGTATTTT. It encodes CASSLLGPDTQYF.

The CDR3 region has the DNA TGTGCCTGGAGGTCCCGAACCGCACTAGGATCATACGAGCAGTACTTC. Encoded protein: CAWRSRTALGSYEQYF. The chain links TRBV30 to TRBJ2-7, with D possibly TRBD2 on 5 matching bases. In germline, CDR1 is GTSNPN, CDR2 SVGIG (reference sequence). Deletions cut 3 bases from V and 4 bases from J, with 22 bases between. This CDR3 has 16 amino acids. Looking up the rest from reference TRBV30 and TRBJ2-7 gives the full variable domain: SQTIHQWPATLVQPVGSPLSLECTVEGTSNPNLYWYRQAAGRGLQLLFYSVGIGQISSEVPQNLSASRPQDRQFILSSKKLLLSDSGFYLCAWRSRTALGSYEQYFGPGTRLTVT.

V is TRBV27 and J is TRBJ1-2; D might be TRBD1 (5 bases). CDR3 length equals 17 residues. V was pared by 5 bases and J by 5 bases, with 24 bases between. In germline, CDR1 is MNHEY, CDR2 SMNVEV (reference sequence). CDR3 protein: CASSLWGEGKGLYGYTF. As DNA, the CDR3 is TGTGCCAGCAGTCTCTGGGGGGAGGGGAAGGGACTATATGGCTACACCTTC.

The CDR3 reads CASTDGGGYTF. CDR3 nucleotide sequence: TGTGCCAGCACCGATGGGGGTGGCTACACCTTC. The genes are TRBV11-2 and TRBJ1-2; D might be TRBD1 (5 bases). Germline CDR1 reads SGHAT; CDR2 reads FQNNGV. V shed 7 bases and J shed 7 bases, with 10 bases lying between them. The CDR3 sequence is 11 residues long. The variable domain in full, with the rest retrieved from reference TRBV11-2 and TRBJ1-2, is EAGVAQSPRYKIIEKRQSVAFWCNPISGHATLYWYQQILGQGPKLLIQFQNNGVVDDSQLPKDRFSAERLKGVDSTLKIQPAKLEDSAVYLCASTDGGGYTFGSGTRLTVV.

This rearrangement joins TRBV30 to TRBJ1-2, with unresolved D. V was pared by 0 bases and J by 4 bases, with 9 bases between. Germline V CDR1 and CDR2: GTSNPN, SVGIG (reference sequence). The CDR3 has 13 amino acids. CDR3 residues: CAWSVTEAYGYTF. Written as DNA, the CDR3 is TGTGCCTGGAGTGTTACCGAAGCCTATGGCTACACCTTC.

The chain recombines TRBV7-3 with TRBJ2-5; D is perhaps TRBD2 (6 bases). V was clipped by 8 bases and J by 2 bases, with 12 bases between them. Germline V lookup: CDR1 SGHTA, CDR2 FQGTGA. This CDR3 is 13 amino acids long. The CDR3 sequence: CASSGGNQETQYF. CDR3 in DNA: TGTGCCAGCTCAGGCGGGAATCAAGAGACCCAGTACTTC.

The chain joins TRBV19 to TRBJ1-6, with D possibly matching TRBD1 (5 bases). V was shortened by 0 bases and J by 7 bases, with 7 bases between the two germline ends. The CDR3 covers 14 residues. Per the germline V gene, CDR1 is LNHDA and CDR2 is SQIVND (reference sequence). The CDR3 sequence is CASSIDRQNSPLHF. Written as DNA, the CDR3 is TGTGCCAGTAGTATAGACCGACAGAATTCACCCCTCCACTTT.

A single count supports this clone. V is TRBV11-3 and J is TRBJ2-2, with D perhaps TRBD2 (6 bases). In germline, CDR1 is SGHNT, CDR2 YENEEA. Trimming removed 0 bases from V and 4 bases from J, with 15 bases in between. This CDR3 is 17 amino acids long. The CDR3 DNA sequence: TGTGCCAGCAGCTTAGATCGCGGGGTAGGCGGCACCGGGGAGCTGTTTTTT. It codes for CASSLDRGVGGTGELFF.

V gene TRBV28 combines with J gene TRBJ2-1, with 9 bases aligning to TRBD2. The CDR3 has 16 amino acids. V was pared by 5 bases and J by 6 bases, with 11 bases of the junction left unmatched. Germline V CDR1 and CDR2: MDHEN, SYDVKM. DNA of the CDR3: TGTGCCAGCAGTGCCCCGGGTAGCGGGAGTGGCAATGAGCAGTTCTTC. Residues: CASSAPGSGSGNEQFF.

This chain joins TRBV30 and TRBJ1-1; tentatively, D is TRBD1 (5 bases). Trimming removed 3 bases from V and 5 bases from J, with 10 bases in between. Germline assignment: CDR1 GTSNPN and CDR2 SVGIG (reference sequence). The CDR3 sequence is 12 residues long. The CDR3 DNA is TGTGCCTGGAGACAGGCGGCTACTGAAGCTTTCTTT. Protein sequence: CAWRQAATEAFF.

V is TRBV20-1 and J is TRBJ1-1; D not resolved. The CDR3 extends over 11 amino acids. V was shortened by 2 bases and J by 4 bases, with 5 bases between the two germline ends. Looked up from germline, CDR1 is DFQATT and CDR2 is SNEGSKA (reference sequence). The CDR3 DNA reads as TGCAGTGCTAGACTGAGCACTGAAGCTTTCTTT. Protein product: CSARLSTEAFF.

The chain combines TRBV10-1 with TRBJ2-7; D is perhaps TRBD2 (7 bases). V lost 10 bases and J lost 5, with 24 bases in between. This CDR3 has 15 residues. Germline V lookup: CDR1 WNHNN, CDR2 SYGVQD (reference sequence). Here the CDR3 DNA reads TGCGCCACCATCTCCAAACCGGGGGGCACCCACGAGCAGTACTTC. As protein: CATISKPGGTHEQYF.

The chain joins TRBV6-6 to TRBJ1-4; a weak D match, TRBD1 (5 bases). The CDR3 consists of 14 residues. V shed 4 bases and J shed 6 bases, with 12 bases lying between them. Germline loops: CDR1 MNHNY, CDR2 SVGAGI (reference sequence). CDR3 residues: CASSSPGRDEKLFF. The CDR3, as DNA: TGTGCCAGCAGTTCGCCGGGGCGAGATGAAAAACTGTTTTTT.

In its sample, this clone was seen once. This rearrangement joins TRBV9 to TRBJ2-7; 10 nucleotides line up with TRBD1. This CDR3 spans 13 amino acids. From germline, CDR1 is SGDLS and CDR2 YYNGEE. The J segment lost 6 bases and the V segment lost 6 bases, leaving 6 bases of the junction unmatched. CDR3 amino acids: CASTRQGAGEQYF. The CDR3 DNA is TGTGCCAGCACCAGACAGGGGGCGGGCGAGCAGTACTTC.

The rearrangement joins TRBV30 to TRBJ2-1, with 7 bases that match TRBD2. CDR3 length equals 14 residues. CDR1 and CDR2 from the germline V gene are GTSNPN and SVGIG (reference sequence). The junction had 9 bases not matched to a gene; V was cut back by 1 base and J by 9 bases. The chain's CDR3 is CAWSGKGRVGEQFF. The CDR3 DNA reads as TGTGCCTGGAGTGGGAAGGGGAGGGTTGGTGAGCAGTTCTTC.

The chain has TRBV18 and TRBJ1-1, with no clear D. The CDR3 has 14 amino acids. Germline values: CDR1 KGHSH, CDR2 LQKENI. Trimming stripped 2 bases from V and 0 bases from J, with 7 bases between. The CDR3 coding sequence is TGTGCCAGCTCACCAACGACGGTGAACACTGAAGCTTTCTTT. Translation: CASSPTTVNTEAFF.

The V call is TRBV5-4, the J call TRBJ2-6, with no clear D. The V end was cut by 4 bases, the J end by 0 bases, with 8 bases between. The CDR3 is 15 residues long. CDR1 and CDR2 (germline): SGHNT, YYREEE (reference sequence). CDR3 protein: CASSPEHSGANVLTF. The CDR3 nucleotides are TGTGCCAGCAGCCCGGAACACTCTGGGGCCAACGTCCTGACTTTC.

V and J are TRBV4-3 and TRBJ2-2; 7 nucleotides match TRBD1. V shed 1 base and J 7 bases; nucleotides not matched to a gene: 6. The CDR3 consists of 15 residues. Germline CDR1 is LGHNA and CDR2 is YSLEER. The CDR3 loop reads CASSQGQGSGGELFF. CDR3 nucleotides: TGCGCCAGCAGCCAAGGACAGGGTTCCGGCGGGGAGCTGTTTTTT.

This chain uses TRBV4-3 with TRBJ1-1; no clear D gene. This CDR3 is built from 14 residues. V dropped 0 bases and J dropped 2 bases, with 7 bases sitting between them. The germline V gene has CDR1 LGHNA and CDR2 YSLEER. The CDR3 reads CASSQDLVNTEAFF. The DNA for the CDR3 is TGCGCCAGCAGCCAAGATTTAGTAAACACTGAAGCTTTCTTT.

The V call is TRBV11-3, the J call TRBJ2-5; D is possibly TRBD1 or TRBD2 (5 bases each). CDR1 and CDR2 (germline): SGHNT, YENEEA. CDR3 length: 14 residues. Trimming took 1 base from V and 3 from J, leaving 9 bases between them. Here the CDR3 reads CASSLGVGEETQYF. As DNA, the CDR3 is TGTGCCAGCAGCTTAGGAGTGGGGGAAGAGACCCAGTACTTC.

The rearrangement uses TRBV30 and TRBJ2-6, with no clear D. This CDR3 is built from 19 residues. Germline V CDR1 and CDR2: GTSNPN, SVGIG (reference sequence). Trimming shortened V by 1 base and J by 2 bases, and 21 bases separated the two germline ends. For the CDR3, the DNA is TGTGCCTGGAGTGCTGTCCGGGCATCATACGGCACTGGGGCCAACGTCCTGACTTTC. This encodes CAWSAVRASYGTGANVLTF.

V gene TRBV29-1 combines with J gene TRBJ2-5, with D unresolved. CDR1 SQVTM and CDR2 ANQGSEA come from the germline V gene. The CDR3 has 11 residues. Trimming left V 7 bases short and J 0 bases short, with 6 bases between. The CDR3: CSDSYQETQYF. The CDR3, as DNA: TGCAGCGATAGCTACCAAGAGACCCAGTACTTC.

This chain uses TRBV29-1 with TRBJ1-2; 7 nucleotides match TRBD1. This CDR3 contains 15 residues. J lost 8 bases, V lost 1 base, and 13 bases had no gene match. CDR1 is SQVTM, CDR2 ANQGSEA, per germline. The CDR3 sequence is CSVEAFFGQAGGYTF. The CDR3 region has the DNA TGCAGCGTTGAAGCCTTTTTTGGACAGGCAGGGGGCTACACCTTC.

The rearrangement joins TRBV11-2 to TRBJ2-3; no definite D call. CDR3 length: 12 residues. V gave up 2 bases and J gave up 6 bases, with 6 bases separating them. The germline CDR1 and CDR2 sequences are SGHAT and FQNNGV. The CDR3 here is CASSLIPDTQYF. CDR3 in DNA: TGTGCCAGCAGCTTAATCCCTGATACGCAGTATTTT.

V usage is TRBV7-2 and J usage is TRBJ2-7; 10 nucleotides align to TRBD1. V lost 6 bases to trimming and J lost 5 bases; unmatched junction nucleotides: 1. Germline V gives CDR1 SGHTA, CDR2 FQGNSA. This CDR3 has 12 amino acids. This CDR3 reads CASRGTGDEQYF. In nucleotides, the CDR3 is TGTGCCAGCAGGGGGACAGGGGACGAGCAGTACTTC. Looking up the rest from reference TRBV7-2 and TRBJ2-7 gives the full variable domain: GAGVSQSPSNKVTEKGKDVELRCDPISGHTALYWYRQSLGQGLEFLIYFQGNSAPDKSGLPSDRFSAERTGGSVSTLTIQRTQQEDSAVYLCASRGTGDEQYFGPGTRLTVT.

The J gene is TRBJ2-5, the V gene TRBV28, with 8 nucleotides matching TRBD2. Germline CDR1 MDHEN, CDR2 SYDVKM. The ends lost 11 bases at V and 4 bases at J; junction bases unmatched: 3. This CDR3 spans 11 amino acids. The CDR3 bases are TGTGCCTCGGGAGGGGGAGAGACCCAGTACTTC. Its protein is CASGGGETQYF.

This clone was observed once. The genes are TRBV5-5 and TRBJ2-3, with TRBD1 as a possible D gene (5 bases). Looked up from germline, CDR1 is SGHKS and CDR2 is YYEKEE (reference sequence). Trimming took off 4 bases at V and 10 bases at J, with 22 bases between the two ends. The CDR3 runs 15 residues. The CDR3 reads CASSPRAGMGWAQYF. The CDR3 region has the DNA TGTGCCAGCAGCCCCCGGGCAGGGATGGGTTGGGCGCAGTATTTT.

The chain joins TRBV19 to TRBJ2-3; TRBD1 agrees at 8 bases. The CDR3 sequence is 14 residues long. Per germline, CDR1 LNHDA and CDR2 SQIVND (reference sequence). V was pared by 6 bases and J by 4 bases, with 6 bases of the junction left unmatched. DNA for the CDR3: TGTGCCAGTAGGAGACAGGGGACGGCAGATACGCAGTATTTT. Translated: CASRRQGTADTQYF. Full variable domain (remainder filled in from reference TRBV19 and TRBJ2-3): DGGITQSPKYLFRKEGQNVTLSCEQNLNHDAMYWYRQDPGQGLRLIYYSQIVNDFQKGDIAEGYSVSREKKESFPLTVTSAQKNPTAFYLCASRRQGTADTQYFGPGTRLTVL.